The clone carrying this T cell receptor (delta chain) was picked up many times. The sample is drawn from a study of DNA immune sequencing with unique molecular identifiers. Study at large: Sequencing used genomic DNA of immunomagnetically enriched buffy-coat γδ T cells.

All 8 TRDV and 4 TRDJ genes were targeted in 32-plex amplification of genomic DNA. In approximately 3 barcoding PCR cycles, molecules received a 12-nucleotide UMI, then adapter PCR followed. TCRdb reran clone calling via CATT on the multiplex PCR reads. The sample lists about 2,500 delta-chain clones, roughly 15% occurring once. What was sequenced was gamma-delta T cells from PBMCs. This sequence originates from a human donor in good health.

This CDR3 reads CALGELIEPPADWGIRPKYTDKLIF. The CDR3 nucleotides are TGTGCTCTTGGGGAACTGATTGAACCCCCGGCGGACTGGGGGATACGGCCGAAGTACACCGATAAACTCATCTTT. The rearrangement uses TRDV1 and TRDJ1; 13 bases match TRDD3. TCRdb offers no J gene call, so here the DNA was matched to germline to obtain one. CDR1 TSWWSYY and CDR2 QGS come from the germline V gene. V lost 0 bases to trimming and J lost 0 bases; unmatched junction nucleotides: 25. This CDR3 has 25 residues.